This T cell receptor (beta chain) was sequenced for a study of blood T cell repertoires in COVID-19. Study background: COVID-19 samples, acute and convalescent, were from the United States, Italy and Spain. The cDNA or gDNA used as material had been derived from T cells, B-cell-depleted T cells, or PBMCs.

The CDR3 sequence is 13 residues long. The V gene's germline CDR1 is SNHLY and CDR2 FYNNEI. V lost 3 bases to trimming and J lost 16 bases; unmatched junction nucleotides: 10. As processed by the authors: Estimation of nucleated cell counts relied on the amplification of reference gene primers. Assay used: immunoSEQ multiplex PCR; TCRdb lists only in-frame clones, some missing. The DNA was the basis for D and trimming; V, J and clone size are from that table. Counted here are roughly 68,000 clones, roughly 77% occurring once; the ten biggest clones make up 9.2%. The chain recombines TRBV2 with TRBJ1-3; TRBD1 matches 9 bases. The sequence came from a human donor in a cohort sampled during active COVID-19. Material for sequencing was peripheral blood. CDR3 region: CASSEETGGAEYF. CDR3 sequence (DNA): TGTGCCAGCAGTGAGGAGACAGGGGGAGCGGAGTATTTT.